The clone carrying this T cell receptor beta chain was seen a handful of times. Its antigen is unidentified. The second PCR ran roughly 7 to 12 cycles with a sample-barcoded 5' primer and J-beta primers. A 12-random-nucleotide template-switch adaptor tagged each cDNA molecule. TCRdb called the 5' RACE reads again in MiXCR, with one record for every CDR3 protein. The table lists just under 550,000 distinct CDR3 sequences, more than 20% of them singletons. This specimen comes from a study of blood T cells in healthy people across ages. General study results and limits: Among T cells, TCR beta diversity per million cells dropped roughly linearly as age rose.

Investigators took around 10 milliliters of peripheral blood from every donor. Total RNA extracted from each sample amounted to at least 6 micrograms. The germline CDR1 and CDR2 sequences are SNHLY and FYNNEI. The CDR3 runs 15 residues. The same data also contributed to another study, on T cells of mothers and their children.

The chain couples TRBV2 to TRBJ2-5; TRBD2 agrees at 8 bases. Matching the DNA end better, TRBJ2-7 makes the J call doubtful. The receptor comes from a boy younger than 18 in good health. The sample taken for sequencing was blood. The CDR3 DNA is TGTGCCAGCACCGTAGAAGCGGGGGTGCCCTACGAGCAGTACTTC. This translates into CASTVEAGVPYEQYF.